Listed below are T cell receptor beta chains from one sample, sequenced in a study of shared clonotypes between healthy human individuals. Clones were read by immunoSEQ multiplex PCR, and TCRdb kept only the in-frame ones, dropping some. The table shows approximately 1,500,000 clones, with roughly 96% occurring only once. The source material was naive CD4+ T cells sorted from blood. The receptors were sampled from a man in his thirties or forties in good health. The CDR3 runs from the conserved cysteine through the conserved F or W. D genes are given only for firm matches. Clone sizes are given selectively: once, few, many, or a class where the clone is expanded.

v_gene,j_gene,abundance,d_gene,CDR3aa,CDR3nt
TRBV5-1,TRBJ2-7,-,TRBD1,CASSRGQGIYEQYF,TGCGCCAGCAGCCGGGGACAGGGTATCTACGAGCAGTACTTC
TRBV14,TRBJ2-3,once,-,CASSQEGPTDTQYF,TGTGCCAGCAGCCAAGAAGGCCCCACAGATACGCAGTATTTT
TRBV9,TRBJ1-1,-,-,CASNPVDLGMNTEAFF,TGTGCCAGCAATCCTGTGGATTTGGGGATGAACACTGAAGCTTTCTTT
TRBV7-9,TRBJ2-3,-,-,CASTAPETKGTDTQYF,TGTGCCAGCACCGCCCCCGAGACGAAGGGAACAGATACGCAGTATTTT
TRBV18,TRBJ2-1,-,TRBD2,CASSPIGTSGIGRYNEQFF,TGTGCCAGCTCACCGATAGGGACTAGCGGGATCGGGCGGTACAATGAGCAGTTCTTC
TRBV7-2,TRBJ2-1,-,TRBD2,CASSLSRRELFF,TGTGCCAGCAGCTTAAGTAGGCGGGAGCTGTTCTTC
TRBV9,TRBJ2-1,-,TRBD2,CASSVDLAGGPLNEQFF,TGTGCCAGCAGCGTAGATCTAGCGGGAGGGCCGTTGAATGAGCAGTTCTTC
TRBV19,TRBJ2-2,-,TRBD2,CASSMLGGSGTGELFF,TGTGCCAGTAGTATGCTCGGCGGGAGTGGTACCGGGGAGCTGTTTTTT
TRBV7-8,TRBJ2-7,once,-,CASSFTGYEQYF,TGTGCCAGCAGTTTTACAGGGTACGAGCAGTACTTC
TRBV5-8,TRBJ2-5,-,-,CASSSRLGTGQETQYF,TGTGCCAGCAGCTCTCGTTTAGGGACGGGCCAAGAGACCCAGTACTTC
TRBV5-1,TRBJ2-3,-,TRBD1,CASSLGQGSTDTQYF,TGCGCCAGCAGCTTGGGACAGGGAAGCACAGATACGCAGTATTTT
TRBV6-1,TRBJ1-5,-,-,CASSLQGYQPQHF,TGTGCCAGCAGCTTACAGGGTTACCAGCCCCAGCATTTT
TRBV9,TRBJ2-2,-,TRBD1,CASSRDRGLGELFF,TGTGCCAGCAGTCGTGACAGGGGGCTCGGGGAGCTGTTTTTT
TRBV10-1,TRBJ1-5,-,-,CASSVSSLGRVSNQPQHF,TGCGCCAGCAGTGTTTCCTCCTTAGGCAGGGTTAGCAATCAGCCCCAGCATTTT
TRBV7-7,TRBJ2-5,-,TRBD1,CASSLVPWDSQETQYF,TGTGCCAGCAGCTTAGTACCCTGGGACAGTCAAGAGACCCAGTACTTC
TRBV7-9,TRBJ2-7,-,TRBD2,CASSPGLGNTYEQYF,TGTGCCAGCAGCCCCGGACTAGGAAACACCTACGAGCAGTACTTC
TRBV28,TRBJ1-5,-,TRBD1,CASTRDRVVQPQHF,TGTGCCAGCACCAGAGACAGGGTCGTTCAGCCCCAGCATTTT
TRBV5-1,TRBJ2-3,-,-,CASSARDGKGDTQYF,TGCGCCAGCAGCGCCCGGGACGGGAAAGGAGATACGCAGTATTTT